This T cell receptor (beta chain) was sequenced during a study of OX40 agonist ivuxolimab in advanced cancers. For the study at large: Cohort: more than 75% men, mean age approximately 60, aged about 23 to 79.

The CDR3 has 16 residues. Trimming stripped 0 bases from V and 0 bases from J, with 10 bases between. The germline CDR1 and CDR2 sequences are SGDLS and YYNGEE. Produced via immunoSEQ multiplex PCR; TCRdb's table is partial and in-frame only. Counted here are 54,000 or so clones, 84% occurring once; the ten biggest clones make up about 2.1%. Concerning this clone itself: Antigen specificity is unknown.

Blood draws occurred at baseline, cycle 4 day 1, and cycle 7 day 1. Regarding the study as a whole: Clonal expansion among partial responders at 0.1-3.0 mg/kg ranked near the lowest. On average, a greater number of expanded clones characterised CD8+ T cells relative to CD4+.

The TCR was taken from an adult with an advanced solid tumor such as melanoma, head and neck, liver or kidney cancer. Specimen: CD4+ or CD8+ T cells sorted from blood, collected in a trial of the OX40 agonist ivuxolimab. This chain links TRBV9 with TRBJ2-1, with D maybe TRBD2 (5 bases). CDR3: CASSVDRGSSYNEQFF. The CDR3 DNA follows: TGTGCCAGCAGCGTAGATCGGGGTAGCTCCTACAATGAGCAGTTCTTC.